Here is one T cell receptor beta chain with its context. Its cognate antigen is unknown. Profiling relied on immunoSEQ multiplex PCR, and the TCRdb table lists in-frame clones only, not all of them. The sample has under 50,000 clones, around 82% seen once. With 7 bases removed from V and 0 bases from J, the gap between germline ends came to 13 bases. CDR3 length equals 15 residues. Germline loops: CDR1 KGHSH, CDR2 LQKENI. The data belong to a study of OX40 agonist ivuxolimab in advanced cancers. Study results and caveats: Determination of antigen specificity was not performed for the expanded peripheral T cells.

The study sampled blood at baseline, cycle 4 day 1, and cycle 7 day 1. Sequencing was performed on CD4+ or CD8+ T cells sorted from blood, taken in a trial of the OX40 agonist ivuxolimab. The chain carries TRBV18 and TRBJ2-1, with a weak D call TRBD2 (6 bases). The sequence derives from an adult with an advanced solid tumor such as melanoma, head and neck, liver or kidney cancer. The CDR3, as DNA: TGTGCCAGCTTAGATGGGAGGAGCTCCTACAATGAGCAGTTCTTC. Translated: CASLDGRSSYNEQFF.